One sample yielded the 32 T cell receptor beta chains listed below, sequenced in a study of OX40 agonist ivuxolimab in advanced cancers. The repertoire was sequenced with immunoSEQ multiplex PCR; TCRdb's copy has only in-frame clones and lacks some. The table has 50,000 or so clones, over 75% seen once. This material consisted of CD4+ or CD8+ T cells sorted from blood, taken in a trial of the OX40 agonist ivuxolimab. The receptors here all came from an adult with an advanced solid tumor such as melanoma, head and neck, liver or kidney cancer.

The chain uses TRBV10-1 and TRBJ2-1; D perhaps matches TRBD2 (5 bases). Germline loops: CDR1 WNHNN, CDR2 SYGVQD (reference sequence). The length of the CDR3 is 15 residues. Trimming shortened V by 3 bases and J by 0 bases, and 9 bases separated the two germline ends. Here the CDR3 reads CASSDQRSSYNEQFF. CDR3 in DNA: TGCGCCAGCAGTGATCAGCGGAGCTCCTACAATGAGCAGTTCTTC.

The CDR3 DNA reads TGTGCCAGCAGCGTAGAGGCATGGAACACCGGGGAGCTGTTTTTT. Translation gives CASSVEAWNTGELFF. The chain has TRBV9 and TRBJ2-2; no definite D call. The CDR3 length is 15 residues. Germline-derived CDR1 and CDR2 are SGDLS and YYNGEE. Trimming took off 0 bases at V and 1 base at J, with 7 bases between the two ends.

The chain links TRBV27 to TRBJ2-1, with 7 positions matching TRBD2. Germline V lookup: CDR1 MNHEY, CDR2 SMNVEV (reference sequence). Trimming cost V 3 bases and J 2 bases; bases outside gene matches: 4. The CDR3 is 15 residues long. For the CDR3, the DNA is TGTGCCAGCAGTTTGGCGGGGGTTACCTACAATGAGCAGTTCTTC. Its protein product is CASSLAGVTYNEQFF.

V usage is TRBV19 and J usage is TRBJ2-7; TRBD1 agrees at 7 bases. In germline, CDR1 is LNHDA, CDR2 SQIVND (reference sequence). The CDR3 covers 13 residues. J gave up 4 bases and V 7 bases, and 7 bases lay outside the gene matches. The CDR3: CASNTGDQYEQYF. The CDR3 DNA follows: TGTGCCAGTAATACAGGGGACCAATACGAGCAGTACTTC.

The chain employs TRBV4-1 and TRBJ2-1; 8 bases are a match to TRBD2. V dropped 0 bases and J dropped 0; count of bases not matched to a gene: 4. Germline V CDR1 and CDR2: MGHRA, YSYEKL. This CDR3 is 17 amino acids long. The CDR3 DNA reads TGCGCCAGCAGCCAAGATCTAGCGGGTAGCTCCTACAATGAGCAGTTCTTC. Translation gives CASSQDLAGSSYNEQFF.

This chain links TRBV11-1 with TRBJ1-1; 8 positions agree with TRBD1. Looked up from germline, CDR1 is SGHAT and CDR2 is FQDESV (reference sequence). This CDR3 is built from 14 residues. V was clipped by 3 bases and J by 1 base; unmatched bases: 1. The DNA of the CDR3 is TGTGCCAGCAGCTTCGACAGGGGGAACACTGAAGCTTTCTTT. It yields the protein CASSFDRGNTEAFF.

The rearrangement joins TRBV6-6 to TRBJ2-7; a possible D gene is TRBD2 (6 bases). The CDR3 extends over 13 amino acids. Germline values: CDR1 MNHNY, CDR2 SVGAGI (reference sequence). Trimming took 8 bases from V and 2 from J, leaving 13 bases between them. CDR3 sequence (DNA): TGTGCCAGCCGGGGTGGGGGGACCTACGAGCAGTACTTC. Amino acids: CASRGGGTYEQYF.

On this clone: Other DNA sequences in the sample encode the same CDR3. The chain joins TRBV29-1 to TRBJ2-1, with 9 bases matching TRBD2. The V segment lost 3 bases and the J segment 4 bases; nucleotides outside the gene matches: 4. Germline CDR1 SQVTM, CDR2 ANQGSEA. The CDR3 spans 14 residues. The CDR3 nucleotides read TGCAGCGTTGACCGACTAGCGGATTACAATGAGCAGTTCTTC. Amino acids: CSVDRLADYNEQFF.

V usage is TRBV9 and J usage is TRBJ1-2; D is possibly TRBD1 (6 bases). The V gene's germline CDR1 is SGDLS and CDR2 YYNGEE. V was clipped by 1 base and J by 1 base, with 17 bases between them. The CDR3 runs to 17 residues. Here the CDR3 reads CASSVSAGVEVNYGYTF. The CDR3 DNA sequence: TGTGCCAGCAGCGTATCGGCAGGGGTGGAAGTTAACTATGGCTACACCTTC.

The rearrangement joins TRBV29-1 to TRBJ1-3, with 9 bases fitting TRBD1. CDR3 length equals 11 residues. Unmatched junction bases numbered 4, after V lost 4 bases and J lost 12 bases. Germline CDR1 reads SQVTM; CDR2 reads ANQGSEA. The CDR3 sequence: CSVGGQGIIYF. The DNA of the CDR3 is TGCAGCGTTGGGGGACAGGGAATCATATATTTT.

The rearrangement joins TRBV5-4 to TRBJ2-3; 10 bases are shared with TRBD2. V dropped 4 bases and J dropped 1; count of bases not matched to a gene: 9. CDR1 and CDR2 from the germline V gene are SGHNT and YYREEE (reference sequence). The CDR3 totals 17 residues. The CDR3 here is CASSGGVAGGRTDTQYF. CDR3 in DNA: TGTGCCAGCAGCGGGGGGGTAGCGGGAGGACGCACAGATACGCAGTATTTT.

The chain couples TRBV13 to TRBJ2-1, with TRBD2 matching 14 bases. V shed 9 bases, J shed 6 bases, and the junction held 7 bases outside the gene matches. The CDR3 is 15 amino acids. The germline CDR1 and CDR2 sequences are PRHDT and FYEKMQ (reference sequence). The CDR3 here is CARVPGLAGVNEQFF. Here the CDR3 DNA reads TGTGCCAGGGTCCCGGGACTAGCGGGAGTCAATGAGCAGTTCTTC.

The chain combines TRBV14 with TRBJ1-1; tentatively, D is TRBD1 (5 bases). From germline, CDR1 is SGHDN and CDR2 FVKESK. V lost 4 bases to trimming and J lost 8 bases, with 14 bases between them. CDR3 length: 13 amino acids. CDR3 sequence: CASSPQGNMEAFF. Here the CDR3 DNA reads TGTGCCAGCAGCCCTCAGGGAAATATGGAAGCTTTCTTT.

The rearrangement uses TRBV4-1 and TRBJ1-2; TRBD1 matches at 9 bases. The CDR3 covers 16 residues. With 4 bases clipped from V and 6 bases from J, the junction kept 12 bases outside the gene matches. Germline CDR1 MGHRA, CDR2 YSYEKL. CDR3 nucleotide sequence: TGCGCCAGCAGCCTCACAAGAGGGACAGGGTTCCATGGCTACACCTTC. Translation gives CASSLTRGTGFHGYTF.

The chain has TRBV5-1 and TRBJ2-5, with D possibly TRBD1 on 6 matching bases. CDR3 length: 17 residues. With 4 bases removed from V and 4 bases from J, the gap between germline ends came to 23 bases. Germline values: CDR1 SGHRS, CDR2 YFSETQ. CDR3 sequence: CASSPISQGLGVETQYF. As DNA, the CDR3 is TGCGCCAGCAGCCCTATCTCACAGGGCCTCGGCGTAGAGACCCAGTACTTC.

The chain links TRBV5-4 to TRBJ1-3, with unresolved D. The CDR3 consists of 15 residues. Deletions cut 1 base from V and 0 bases from J, with 8 bases between. In germline, CDR1 is SGHNT, CDR2 YYREEE (reference sequence). In DNA, the CDR3 is TGTGCCAGCAGCTTGAAGGGATCCTCTGGAAACACCATATATTTT. This translates into CASSLKGSSGNTIYF.

The rearrangement links TRBV7-3 to TRBJ1-6; D is possibly TRBD1 (6 bases). This CDR3 comprises 14 residues. Trimming took off 5 bases at V and 9 bases at J, with 14 bases between the two ends. Germline CDR1 reads SGHTA; CDR2 reads FQGTGA. Here the CDR3 reads CASSPRARGSPLHF. As DNA, the CDR3 is TGTGCCAGCAGCCCCAGGGCCAGGGGTTCACCCCTCCACTTT.

J is TRBJ2-7 and V is TRBV6-1; 9 nucleotides align to TRBD1. Per germline, CDR1 MNHNS and CDR2 SASEGT. This CDR3 is built from 15 residues. J was trimmed by 1 base and V by 7 bases; bases with no gene match: 8. The CDR3 DNA reads as TGTGCCAGCAACTCCGGGACAGGGTTTTCCTACGAGCAGTACTTC. Amino acid sequence: CASNSGTGFSYEQYF.

The chain links TRBV4-1 to TRBJ2-2, with a tentative D call TRBD1 (6 bases). The CDR3 is 14 amino acids. Germline V gene data show CDR1 as MGHRA and CDR2 as YSYEKL. The V gene lost 5 bases and the J gene lost 1 base, with 8 bases spanning the gap. The CDR3 reads CASSRQENTGELFF. The CDR3 DNA is TGCGCCAGCAGCAGACAGGAGAACACCGGGGAGCTGTTTTTT.

V is TRBV2 and J is TRBJ2-3; a weak D match, TRBD2 (6 bases). The CDR3 is 15 residues long. Trimming left V 6 bases short and J 0 bases short, with 13 bases between. Germline-derived CDR1 and CDR2 are SNHLY and FYNNEI. This chain's CDR3 is CASRAGRASTDTQYF. As DNA, the CDR3 is TGTGCCAGCAGAGCGGGCCGGGCGAGCACAGATACGCAGTATTTT.

The chain recombines TRBV2 with TRBJ2-1; 13 nucleotides align to TRBD2. Trimming cost V 8 bases and J 8 bases; bases outside gene matches: 3. The germline V gene has CDR1 SNHLY and CDR2 FYNNEI. The CDR3 sequence is 13 residues long. The CDR3 nucleotides read TGTGCCAGCGAACTAGCGGGAGGGGATGAGCAGTTCTTC. Its protein is CASELAGGDEQFF.

The gene calls are TRBV19 and TRBJ2-3, with 11 bases matching TRBD2. The V gene's germline CDR1 is LNHDA and CDR2 SQIVND (reference sequence). The junction had 17 bases not matched to a gene; V was cut back by 6 bases and J by 3 bases. The length of the CDR3 is 19 residues. The CDR3 region is CASRRTGPLAGVSTDTQYF. CDR3 sequence (DNA): TGTGCCAGTAGACGGACAGGACCACTAGCGGGAGTTAGTACAGATACGCAGTATTTT.

V usage is TRBV5-1 and J usage is TRBJ1-3; D ambiguous. Germline V lookup: CDR1 SGHRS, CDR2 YFSETQ. This CDR3 contains 15 residues. Trimming removed 0 bases at V and 0 bases at J, with 7 bases between. Here the CDR3 DNA reads TGCGCCAGCAGCTTGGGGCAGAGCTCTGGAAACACCATATATTTT. This codes for CASSLGQSSGNTIYF. Together with reference TRBV5-1 and TRBJ1-3, the CDR3 gives the full variable domain: KAGVTQTPRYLIKTRGQQVTLSCSPISGHRSVSWYQQTPGQGLQFLFEYFSETQRNKGNFPGRFSGRQFSNSRSEMNVSTLELGDSALYLCASSLGQSSGNTIYFGEGSWLTVV.

V gene TRBV10-2 combines with J gene TRBJ1-6; no firm D call. Per the germline V gene, CDR1 is WSHSY and CDR2 is SAAADI. Deletions cut 2 bases from V and 6 bases from J, with 8 bases between. The CDR3 extends over 14 amino acids. CDR3 DNA sequence: TGCGCCAGCAGTGAGGCAGGAGCTAATTCACCCCTCCACTTT. Translating it yields CASSEAGANSPLHF.

This clone was seen just once. The chain recombines TRBV28 with TRBJ2-4; maybe TRBD2 (5 bases). The CDR3 totals 11 residues. CDR1 MDHEN and CDR2 SYDVKM come from the germline V gene. Deletions cut 6 bases from V and 13 bases from J, with 13 bases between. In nucleotides, the CDR3 is TGTGCCAGCAGCTCAGCGGATTTCCAGTACTTC. Protein: CASSSADFQYF.

This clone was counted a few times. This chain links TRBV30 with TRBJ1-5; 7 bases are a match to TRBD1. The V segment lost 1 base and the J segment 4 bases; nucleotides outside the gene matches: 4. The CDR3 runs to 14 residues. The germline V gene encodes CDR1 GTSNPN and CDR2 SVGIG (reference sequence). The CDR3 DNA follows: TGTGCCTGGAGTGGGGGACAGCCAAATCAGCCCCAGCATTTT. Amino acids: CAWSGGQPNQPQHF.

The V and J genes are TRBV19 and TRBJ1-2; TRBD1 aligns across 7 bases. The CDR3 spans 13 residues. Trimming cost V 5 bases and J 8 bases; bases outside gene matches: 8. Germline lookup yields CDR1 LNHDA and CDR2 SQIVND (reference sequence). For the CDR3, the DNA is TGTGCCAGTAGTGCTATGACAGGGCAAGGCTACACCTTC. Its protein is CASSAMTGQGYTF.

The chain has TRBV27 and TRBJ2-1, with D hard to call. Germline CDR1 is MNHEY and CDR2 is SMNVEV (reference sequence). This CDR3 region has 11 residues. Between the trimmed V and J ends, which lost 6 bases and 9 bases, there was a span of 9 bases. The CDR3 protein is CASRLSFEQFF. CDR3 coding DNA: TGTGCCAGCAGGTTGAGTTTTGAGCAGTTCTTC.

V and J are TRBV2 and TRBJ2-7, with D unclear. With 7 bases removed from V and 0 bases from J, the gap between germline ends came to 7 bases. Looked up from germline, CDR1 is SNHLY and CDR2 is FYNNEI. CDR3 length: 12 residues. The CDR3 DNA follows: TGTGCCAGCACTGGGCTCTCCTACGAGCAGTACTTC. This translates into CASTGLSYEQYF.

A single count supports this clone. The chain employs TRBV2 and TRBJ2-5; weak D call: TRBD2 (5 bases). CDR3 length: 15 amino acids. Germline V CDR1 and CDR2: SNHLY, FYNNEI. Trimming stripped 1 base from V and 4 bases from J, with 13 bases between. CDR3 coding DNA: TGTGCCAGCAGTGAAGATCTCGGGAATGGAGAGACCCAGTACTTC. The encoded protein is CASSEDLGNGETQYF. Variable domain in full (rest from reference TRBV2 and TRBJ2-5): EPEVTQTPSHQVTQMGQEVILRCVPISNHLYFYWYRQILGQKVEFLVSFYNNEISEKSEIFDDQFSVERPDGSNFTLKIRSTKLEDSAMYFCASSEDLGNGETQYFGPGTRLLVL.

The chain couples TRBV18 to TRBJ2-1; TRBD1 agrees at 7 bases. CDR1 is KGHSH and CDR2 is LQKENI in the germline V gene. Germline trimming cut 2 bases from V and 9 bases from J; bases unmatched to any gene: 10. This CDR3 contains 15 residues. CDR3 protein: CASSPGQVGGGEQFF. CDR3 sequence (DNA): TGTGCCAGCTCACCAGGACAGGTGGGTGGTGGTGAGCAGTTCTTC.

The chain combines TRBV6-5 with TRBJ2-7, with D tentatively TRBD1 (6 bases). The CDR3 spans 15 residues. V lost 0 bases to trimming and J lost 7 bases, with 16 bases between them. Germline lookup yields CDR1 MNHEY and CDR2 SVGAGI. For the CDR3, the DNA is TGTGCCAGCAGTTACTCTGGGACACTGGGTGATGAGCAGTACTTC. Amino acid sequence: CASSYSGTLGDEQYF.